This T cell receptor (beta chain) was identified in a study of yellow fever vaccine responses in identical twins. TCRdb ran MiXCR on the RT-PCR reads and lists one entry per CDR3 protein. The sample has more than 3,000 distinct CDR3 sequences, around nine tenths seen once; the top ten hold less than 3.5%. Per germline, CDR1 SGHRS and CDR2 YFSETQ. This CDR3 has 14 residues. V gave up 4 bases and J gave up 14 bases; unmatched junction bases: 10. This chain links TRBV5-1 with TRBJ1-6; TRBD1 agrees at 9 bases. The receptor's source is a woman under 30 who received the yellow fever vaccine. The sample was T cells from blood (PBMCs), unsorted or a sorted subset (not recorded which), taken before or after yellow fever vaccination (not recorded which). CDR3 nucleotide sequence: TGCGCCAGCAGCGAGGGACAGGGTTTCTTATCCCTCCACTTT. It yields the protein CASSEGQGFLSLHF.